This entry describes one TCR beta chain. The antigen remains unidentified. V lost 3 bases and J 7 bases, leaving 14 bases between the germline ends. There are 14 residues in the CDR3. The V gene's germline CDR1 is MDHEN and CDR2 SYDVKM. This sample was included in a study of siplizumab effects on memory and regulatory T cells. General observations from the study: Among sequences traceable to unstimulated CD4+ memory cells, alloreactive ones were significantly reduced by siplizumab. Roughly 80-95% of proliferating CD4+ or CD8+ clones defied assignment to a naive or memory phenotype.

Around 10^5 TCR templates underwent assay in every sample. Libraries were prepared by immunoSEQ multiplex PCR; TCRdb keeps only in-frame clonotypes and omits some of them. The sample holds about 100,000 clones, 75% to 95% seen once. This rearrangement joins TRBV28 to TRBJ2-3; D gene unclear. This receptor was identified in a human donor in good health. Sequencing was performed on CD4+ T cells sorted from blood. The CDR3 DNA reads as TGTGCCAGCAGTTTGGCTACCCCAGGCCATACGCAGTATTTT. Translating it yields CASSLATPGHTQYF.